The rows below give T cell receptor beta chains drawn from one sample of a study of cytomegalovirus exposure and HLA in healthy donors. Here immunoSEQ multiplex PCR was the method, and the copy in TCRdb shows in-frame clones only, minus some. Here the sample spans some 130,000 clones, about nine tenths being singletons. The sample taken for sequencing was PBMCs. All receptors come from a man aged 30 to 45 in good health and CMV-seronegative. CDR3s include the opening cysteine and the closing phenylalanine or tryptophan. A D gene is named only where the DNA matches it firmly. Size is omitted from some rows. Given values are once, few, many or a class for expanded clones.

v_gene	d_gene	abundance	j_gene	CDR3aa	CDR3nt
TRBV7-3	TRBD1	once	TRBJ2-7	CASSSGQANEQYF	TGTGCCAGCAGCTCGGGACAGGCCAACGAGCAGTACTTC
TRBV5-6	TRBD1	-	TRBJ2-7	CASSFLRQGRQYF	TGTGCCAGCAGCTTCCTTCGACAGGGACGACAGTACTTC
TRBV6-5	TRBD1	-	TRBJ1-2	CASTRTGGNYGYTF	TGTGCCAGCACCCGGACAGGAGGGAACTATGGCTACACCTTC
TRBV27	TRBD2	-	TRBJ2-3	CASGKGLAGTDTQYF	TGTGCCAGCGGTAAAGGGCTAGCGGGAACAGATACGCAGTATTTT
TRBV7-9	TRBD1	-	TRBJ1-2	CASSLQGNYGYTF	TGTGCCAGCAGCCTACAGGGGAACTATGGCTACACCTTC
TRBV27	-	-	TRBJ2-3	CASRPSTRSSTDTQYF	TGTGCCAGCCGGCCTTCGACTAGGTCTAGCACAGATACGCAGTATTTT
TRBV6-6	TRBD1	-	TRBJ1-2	CASSSGTGGARDTF	TGTGCCAGCAGCTCCGGGACAGGGGGCGCAAGGGACACCTTC
TRBV4-1	TRBD1	-	TRBJ1-4	CASSQPLRGRFEKLFF	TGCGCCAGCAGCCAGCCCTTAAGGGGGCGGTTTGAAAAACTGTTTTTT
TRBV5-1	-	once	TRBJ2-5	CASSLQDKRETQYF	TGCGCCAGCAGCTTGCAGGATAAACGCGAGACCCAGTACTTC
TRBV11-2	-	-	TRBJ2-1	CASSLGAEAYNEQFF	TGTGCCAGCAGCTTAGGGGCGGAGGCATACAATGAGCAGTTCTTC
TRBV29-1	TRBD2	-	TRBJ2-2	CSVESIAGDTGELFF	TGCAGCGTTGAATCGATAGCGGGAGACACCGGGGAGCTGTTTTTT
TRBV7-3	-	-	TRBJ2-6	CASSLTGLSGANVLTF	TGTGCCAGCAGCTTAACGGGGCTCTCTGGGGCCAACGTCCTGACTTTC
TRBV7-2	TRBD2	-	TRBJ2-5	CASSRDYQETQYF	TGTGCCAGCTCTCGGGACTATCAGGAGACCCAGTACTTC
TRBV27	TRBD1	-	TRBJ1-6	CASRHRRDRDLSPLHF	TGTGCCAGCCGACACCGCCGGGACAGGGATCTTTCACCCCTCCACTTT
TRBV7-2	-	-	TRBJ2-7	CASSLMGNSYEQYF	TGTGCCAGCAGCTTAATGGGCAACTCCTACGAGCAGTACTTC
TRBV18	-	-	TRBJ1-1	CASSPLDTGTEAFF	TGTGCCAGCTCACCACTAGACACCGGCACTGAAGCTTTCTTT
TRBV11-2	-	-	TRBJ2-4	CASIPGEGAKNIQYF	TGTGCCAGCATCCCGGGAGAAGGGGCCAAAAACATTCAGTACTTC
TRBV23-1	-	-	TRBJ2-4	CASSQSLDRGDIQYF	TGCGCCAGCAGTCAATCATTGGACAGAGGTGACATTCAGTACTTC
TRBV7-9	-	-	TRBJ1-4	CASSFETANEKLFF	TGTGCCAGCAGCTTTGAGACAGCTAATGAAAAACTGTTTTTT
TRBV14	-	once	TRBJ2-2	CASSQYATTTGELFF	TGTGCCAGCAGCCAATACGCCACAACGACCGGGGAGCTGTTTTTT
TRBV11-3	-	-	TRBJ2-5	CASSRSQGQETQYF	TGTGCCAGCAGTCGATCTCAGGGGCAAGAGACCCAGTACTTC
TRBV10-3	TRBD1	-	TRBJ1-1	CAISGGTGSSSAFF	TGTGCCATCAGCGGCGGGACAGGGTCTTCATCAGCTTTCTTT
TRBV27	TRBD2	-	TRBJ2-3	CASTSLSTLAEGTDTQYF	TGTGCCAGCACTTCCTTGTCCACGCTAGCGGAGGGCACAGATACGCAGTATTTT
TRBV5-1	TRBD1	-	TRBJ2-1	CASSQGAYNEQFF	TGCGCCAGCAGCCAGGGGGCGTATAATGAGCAGTTCTTC
TRBV5-1	-	-	TRBJ2-7	CASGRLGTPTYEQYF	TGCGCCAGTGGCAGATTAGGGACTCCGACCTACGAGCAGTACTTC
TRBV5-4	-	-	TRBJ2-1	CASSLSGEAEQFF	TGTGCCAGCAGCCTTAGTGGTGAGGCGGAGCAGTTCTTC
TRBV7-9	-	-	TRBJ2-6	CASSLWSGSGANVLTF	TGTGCCAGCAGCTTATGGTCGGGGTCTGGGGCCAACGTCCTGACTTTC
TRBV11-2	-	-	TRBJ1-2	CASSLDGNGYTF	TGTGCCAGCAGCTTAGACGGGAATGGCTACACCTTC
TRBV7-9	TRBD1	-	TRBJ2-7	CASSFETGKVREQYF	TGTGCCAGCAGCTTTGAGACAGGGAAGGTTCGAGAGCAGTACTTC
TRBV7-9	TRBD2	-	TRBJ2-7	CASRLAGGNYEQYF	TGTGCCAGCAGATTAGCGGGGGGAAACTACGAGCAGTACTTC